This entry describes one TCR beta chain. Its antigen is unknown. This PCR relied on a set of 60 Vbeta primers and 13 Jbeta primers. Generated by immunoSEQ multiplex PCR, the TCRdb table keeps only in-frame clones and is missing some. The profile shows 130,000 or so clones, 81% of them singletons. V gave up 6 bases and J gave up 4 bases, with 16 bases separating them. Germline CDR1 is SGHTA and CDR2 is FQGNSA. The CDR3 totals 14 residues. This sample stems from a study of cytomegalovirus exposure and HLA in healthy donors. Study-level background: Among the 350 to 400 donors who were genotyped, about 79% fell in the genetic ancestry cluster that is associated with self-reported Caucasian donors. Whole-study findings and limits: When presence/absence was analysed, sequencing depth was taken to be roughly uniform across donors.

What was sequenced was PBMCs. This receptor was taken from a woman aged 40 to 50 in good health and CMV-seronegative. The gene calls are TRBV7-2 and TRBJ2-7; unclear D gene. The CDR3 loop reads CASRLRGFEYEQYF. The CDR3 nucleotides are TGTGCCAGCAGGTTACGTGGTTTTGAGTACGAGCAGTACTTC.